This TCR beta chain is drawn from a study of T cell responses to AZD1222 COVID-19 vaccine. Pooled samples include second doses given at about 4 or 12 weeks. About this clone itself: As yet, its antigen is unknown.

Germline CDR1 and CDR2: LNHDA and SQIVND (reference sequence). The V segment lost 6 bases and the J segment 4 bases; nucleotides outside the gene matches: 9. This CDR3 has 15 amino acids. The method was immunoSEQ multiplex PCR; TCRdb's version includes in-frame clones alone and lacks a portion of them. The sample has 150,000 to 200,000 clones, around nine tenths seen once; the top ten hold 1.9%. The study's findings and limits: Among AZD1222 vaccinees, only five or six were seropositive at baseline. When two AZD1222 doses had been given, Spike-specific TCR breadth and depth rose.

The sample in question was peripheral blood, obtained 28 days after the second AZD1222 dose. The receptor was derived from an adult who received the AZD1222 COVID-19 vaccine. The chain links TRBV19 to TRBJ2-7, with 10 bases lining up with TRBD1. CDR3 sequence (DNA): TGTGCCAGTAGACGACCGGGACAGGGGATTTACGAGCAGTACTTC. Its translation is CASRRPGQGIYEQYF. The whole variable domain, filled in from reference TRBV19 and TRBJ2-7, reads DGGITQSPKYLFRKEGQNVTLSCEQNLNHDAMYWYRQDPGQGLRLIYYSQIVNDFQKGDIAEGYSVSREKKESFPLTVTSAQKNPTAFYLCASRRPGQGIYEQYFGPGTRLTVT.